This TCR beta chain was recorded in a study of T-cell reconstitution after alpha-beta-depleted transplantation in children. Notes on the study in general: Newly made T cells mostly supplied T-cell counts and diversity one year after transplant. Reportedly, alpha-beta T cells present about two months post-transplant originated from several hundred expanded clones of graft origin.

Unique molecular identifiers were incorporated during preparation of the TCRbeta library. TCRdb processed the PCR reads anew with MiXCR; each CDR3 protein has one entry. The table records around 960,000 distinct CDR3 sequences, under 30% of them present only once. Worth noting for this clonotype: Its antigen is currently unknown.

V gave up 5 bases and J gave up 6 bases, with 11 bases separating them. Germline V gives CDR1 SQVTM, CDR2 ANQGSEA. This CDR3 region has 13 residues. This sequence originates from a boy in the first two years of life who had a stem cell transplant for SCID, so the T cells may come from the graft donor. This chain connects TRBV29-1 to TRBJ1-6, with D tentatively TRBD1 (5 bases). The source was PBMCs, mostly from graft donor cells, collected 360 days after TCRalphabeta/CD19-depleted stem cell transplant. The CDR3 coding sequence is TGCAGCGTTCAGGCAGGGATTAATTCACCCCTCCACTTT. This translates into CSVQAGINSPLHF.